The text below deals with one T cell receptor beta chain. These data come from a study of beta chain features in type 1 diabetes. Reverse transcription of all isolated RNA meant that expressed TCRB transcripts were sequenced. The method was immunoSEQ multiplex PCR; TCRdb's version includes in-frame clones alone and lacks a portion of them. The table has over 700,000 clones, around a sixth seen once. There are 17 residues in the CDR3. V was clipped by 5 bases and J by 7 bases; unmatched bases: 15. CDR1 and CDR2 (germline): SGHTA, FQGNSA. This sequence was found in a woman younger than 30 in good health. V is TRBV7-2 and J is TRBJ2-4; TRBD1 aligns across 9 bases. Sequencing used naive CD4+ T cells from blood. The CDR3: CASSALWNRGQVNIQYF. DNA for the CDR3: TGTGCCAGCAGCGCGCTCTGGAACAGGGGGCAAGTGAACATTCAGTACTTC. The full variable domain, with the rest looked up from reference TRBV7-2 and TRBJ2-4, is GAGVSQSPSNKVTEKGKDVELRCDPISGHTALYWYRQSLGQGLEFLIYFQGNSAPDKSGLPSDRFSAERTGGSVSTLTIQRTQQEDSAVYLCASSALWNRGQVNIQYFGAGTRLSVL.